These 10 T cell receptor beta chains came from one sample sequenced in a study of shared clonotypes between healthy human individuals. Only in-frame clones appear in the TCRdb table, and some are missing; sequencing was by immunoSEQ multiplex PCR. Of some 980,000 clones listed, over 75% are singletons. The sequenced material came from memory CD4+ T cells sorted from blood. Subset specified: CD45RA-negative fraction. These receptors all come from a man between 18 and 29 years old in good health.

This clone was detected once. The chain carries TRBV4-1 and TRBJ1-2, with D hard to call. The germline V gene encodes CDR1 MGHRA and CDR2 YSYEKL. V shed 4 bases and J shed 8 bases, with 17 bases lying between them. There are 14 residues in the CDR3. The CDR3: CASSLSSSAGGYTF. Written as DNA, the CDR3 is TGCGCCAGCAGCCTTAGTTCCTCGGCGGGCGGCTACACCTTC.

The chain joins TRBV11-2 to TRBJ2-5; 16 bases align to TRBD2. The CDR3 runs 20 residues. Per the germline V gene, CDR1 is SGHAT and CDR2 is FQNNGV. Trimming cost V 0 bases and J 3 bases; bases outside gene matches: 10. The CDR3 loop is CASSLDFSGLAGGRKETQYF. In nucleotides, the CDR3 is TGTGCCAGCAGCTTAGATTTTTCGGGACTAGCGGGGGGGAGAAAAGAGACCCAGTACTTC.

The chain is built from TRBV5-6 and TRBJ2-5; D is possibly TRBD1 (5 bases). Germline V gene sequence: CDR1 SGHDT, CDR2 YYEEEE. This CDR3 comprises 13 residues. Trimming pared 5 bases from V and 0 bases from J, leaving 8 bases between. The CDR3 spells CASSRQHQETQYF. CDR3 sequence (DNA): TGTGCCAGCAGTCGACAGCACCAAGAGACCCAGTACTTC.

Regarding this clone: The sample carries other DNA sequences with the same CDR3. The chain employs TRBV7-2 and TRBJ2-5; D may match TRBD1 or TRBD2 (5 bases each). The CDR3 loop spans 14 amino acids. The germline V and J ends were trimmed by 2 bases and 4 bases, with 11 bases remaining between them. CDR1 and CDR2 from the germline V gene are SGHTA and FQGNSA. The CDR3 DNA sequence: TGTGCCAGCAGCTTAAACGCCGGGACAGAGACCCAGTACTTC. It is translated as CASSLNAGTETQYF.

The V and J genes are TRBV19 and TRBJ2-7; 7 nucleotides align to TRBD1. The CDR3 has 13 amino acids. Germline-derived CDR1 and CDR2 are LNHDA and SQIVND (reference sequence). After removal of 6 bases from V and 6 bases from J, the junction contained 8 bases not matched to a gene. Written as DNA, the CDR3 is TGTGCCAGTAGCTATTCACAGGGGATCGAGCAGTACTTC. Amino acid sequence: CASSYSQGIEQYF.

The CDR3, as DNA: TGTGCCAGCAGCTTAGTCCCCGGCTATAATTCACCCCTCCACTTT. Encoded protein: CASSLVPGYNSPLHF. The chain employs TRBV7-2 and TRBJ1-6; D is ambiguous. CDR3 length: 15 amino acids. Per the germline V gene, CDR1 is SGHTA and CDR2 is FQGNSA. V was shortened by 1 base and J by 3 bases, with 7 bases between the two germline ends.

The CDR3 protein is CSVVGAGVADTQYF. The CDR3 DNA reads TGCAGCGTTGTTGGAGCGGGAGTGGCAGATACGCAGTATTTT. The chain has TRBV29-1 and TRBJ2-3; 8 bases are shared with TRBD2. Germline CDR1 SQVTM, CDR2 ANQGSEA. V lost 4 bases and J lost 4; bases outside the gene matches: 7. The CDR3 is 14 amino acids.

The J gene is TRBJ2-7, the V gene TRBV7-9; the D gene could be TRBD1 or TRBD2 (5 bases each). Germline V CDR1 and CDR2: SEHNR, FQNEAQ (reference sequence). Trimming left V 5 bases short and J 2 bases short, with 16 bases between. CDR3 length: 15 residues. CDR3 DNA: TGTGCCAGCAGCACTTCCGGGACGAAAACCTACGAGCAGTACTTC. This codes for CASSTSGTKTYEQYF. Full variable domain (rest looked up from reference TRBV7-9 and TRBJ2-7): DTGVSQNPRHKITKRGQNVTFRCDPISEHNRLYWYRQTLGQGPEFLTYFQNEAQLEKSRLLSDRFSAERPKGSFSTLEIQRTEQGDSAMYLCASSTSGTKTYEQYFGPGTRLTVT.

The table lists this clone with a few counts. The CDR3 DNA sequence: TGCAGTGCTAGGCGGGGCTTTAGCGCTTTCTTT. Translated: CSARRGFSAFF. The V gene is TRBV20-1, the J gene TRBJ1-1; D possibly corresponds to TRBD1 (5 bases). This CDR3 region has 11 residues. The V end was cut by 3 bases, the J end by 11 bases, with 13 bases between. Germline V gene sequence: CDR1 DFQATT, CDR2 SNEGSKA (reference sequence).

The CDR3 region is CASSLWTGPNGVYTF. Written as DNA, the CDR3 is TGCGCCAGCAGCCTTTGGACAGGGCCAAACGGGGTCTACACCTTC. The rearrangement joins TRBV5-1 to TRBJ1-2, with TRBD1 matching 8 bases. J lost 10 bases, V lost 4 bases, and 15 bases had no gene match. This CDR3 is 15 amino acids long. Per the germline V gene, CDR1 is SGHRS and CDR2 is YFSETQ.